This TCR beta chain was documented in a study of T cells in Graves' hyperthyroidism and ophthalmopathy. RNA transcripts provided the source from which TCR beta CDR3 regions were amplified. An initial round of RT-PCR targeting the TCR CDR3 relied on the HTBI primer set. Using its own MiXCR run on the multiplex PCR reads, TCRdb lists one record per CDR3 protein. The sample shows roughly 840,000 distinct CDR3 sequences, approximately 40% of them seen only once. The length of the CDR3 is 16 residues. V was shortened by 6 bases and J by 9 bases, with 26 bases between the two germline ends. In its sample, this clonotype was seen a few times.

Sequenced: blood. This TCR came from a man younger than 30 with Graves' hyperthyroidism. This sequence joins TRBV12-3 or TRBV12-4 and TRBJ1-2; no firm D call. CDR3 bases: TGTGCCAGCAGCCAAGAATCCGGTGGGGTGGTGGATCGCTACACCTTC. It is translated as CASSQESGGVVDRYTF.